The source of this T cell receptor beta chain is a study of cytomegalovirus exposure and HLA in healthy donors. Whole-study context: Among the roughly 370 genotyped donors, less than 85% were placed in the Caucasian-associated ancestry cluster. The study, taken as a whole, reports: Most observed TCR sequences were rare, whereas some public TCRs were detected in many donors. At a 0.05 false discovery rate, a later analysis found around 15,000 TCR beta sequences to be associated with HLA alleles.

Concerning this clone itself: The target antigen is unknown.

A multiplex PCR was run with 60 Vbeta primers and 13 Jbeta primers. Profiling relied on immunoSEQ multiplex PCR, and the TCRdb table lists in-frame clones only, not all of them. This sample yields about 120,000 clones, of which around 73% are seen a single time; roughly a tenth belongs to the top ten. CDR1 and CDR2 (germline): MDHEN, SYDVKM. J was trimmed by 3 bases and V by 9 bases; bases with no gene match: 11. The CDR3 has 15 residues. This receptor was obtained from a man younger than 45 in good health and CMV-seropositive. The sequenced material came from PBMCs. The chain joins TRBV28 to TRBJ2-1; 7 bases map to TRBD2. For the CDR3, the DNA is TGTGCCAGTGCTTCTAGCGGAATTCTCTACAATGAGCAGTTCTTC. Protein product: CASASSGILYNEQFF.